Listed here is a single T cell receptor (beta chain). Generated by immunoSEQ multiplex PCR, the TCRdb table keeps only in-frame clones and is missing some. The data show about 92,000 clones, roughly 90% seen once. This CDR3 spans 16 amino acids. Germline V gives CDR1 MNHEY, CDR2 SVGAGI. Trimming removed 3 bases from V and 10 bases from J, with 19 bases in between. The data were obtained in a study of T cell responses to AZD1222 COVID-19 vaccine. Turning to the study itself: Pooled together were second doses at about 4 or about 12 weeks.

The material sequenced was peripheral blood, taken on day 0 of AZD1222 vaccination. The chain carries TRBV6-5 and TRBJ1-6; D is ambiguous. This TCR was recovered from an adult in good health. The DNA for the CDR3 is TGTGCCAGCAGTTATGAAGGCAGGTCCGGTTTGTCACCCCTCCACTTT. This sequence encodes CASSYEGRSGLSPLHF.